The 30 T cell receptor beta chains below all came from one sample that was sequenced in a study of blood T cells in healthy people across ages. Through a sample-barcoded 5' primer and a J-beta primer mix, a second PCR was run for roughly 7 to 11 cycles. TCRdb processed the 5' RACE reads anew with MiXCR; each CDR3 protein has one entry. The sample holds about 640,000 distinct CDR3 sequences, approximately 30% seen once. Material for sequencing was blood. The source of these receptors is a woman older than 75 in good health.

This clonotype appeared many times. The rearrangement uses TRBV9 and TRBJ2-1; either TRBD1 or TRBD2 may supply D (5 bases each). The germline CDR1 and CDR2 sequences are SGDLS and YYNGEE. V lost 0 bases and J 9 bases, leaving 13 bases between the germline ends. The CDR3 is 14 residues long. The CDR3 loop is CASSVALGRSEQFF. CDR3 coding DNA: TGTGCCAGCAGCGTAGCCCTGGGACGAAGTGAGCAGTTCTTC.

This clonotype was recorded many times. V is TRBV24-1 and J is TRBJ2-3; D not resolved. The V gene lost 1 base and the J gene lost 7 bases, with 14 bases spanning the gap. The V gene's germline CDR1 is KGHDR and CDR2 SFDVKD. The CDR3 has 15 amino acids. The CDR3 loop reads CATSDLPRGVNTQYF. The DNA for the CDR3 is TGTGCCACCAGTGATTTACCTCGTGGGGTCAATACGCAGTATTTT.

The J gene is TRBJ2-1, the V gene TRBV11-3, with D perhaps matching TRBD2 (5 bases). The J call may be incorrect, as the DNA end agrees better with TRBJ2-7. The germline gives CDR1 SGHNT, CDR2 YENEEA. The CDR3 covers 18 residues. The CDR3 sequence: CASSLGLARSGPENEQYF. DNA for the CDR3: TGTGCCAGCAGCTTAGGCCTAGCTCGGAGCGGACCTGAGAATGAGCAGTACTTC.

This clonotype was detected ten times or more. V is TRBV6-1 and J is TRBJ1-2; D is undetermined. Trimming left V 5 bases short and J 2 bases short, with 9 bases between. Germline-derived CDR1 and CDR2 are MNHNS and SASEGT. The CDR3 is 13 amino acids. Here the CDR3 reads CASSQSMNYGYTF. The CDR3 region has the DNA TGTGCCAGCAGTCAAAGCATGAACTATGGCTACACCTTC.

This clonotype has a count of ten or more. V usage is TRBV6-5 and J usage is TRBJ2-7; TRBD1 or TRBD2 may be the D gene (6 bases each). Trimming stripped 0 bases from V and 8 bases from J, with 17 bases between. CDR1 and CDR2 (germline): MNHEY, SVGAGI. The CDR3 is 15 residues long. This CDR3 is CASSYSDRPRTKQYF. CDR3 coding DNA: TGTGCCAGCAGTTACTCCGACAGGCCTCGGACTAAGCAGTACTTC.

CDR3 nucleotides: TGTGCCAGCAACTGGGGGGGGAGCACTGAAGCTTTCTTT. Its translation: CASNWGGSTEAFF. The V and J genes are TRBV6-6 and TRBJ1-1, with a tentative D call TRBD1 (5 bases). Germline V gene sequence: CDR1 MNHNY, CDR2 SVGAGI (reference sequence). V was cut by 7 bases and J by 4 bases, with 13 bases left in between. The CDR3 loop spans 13 amino acids.

The V call is TRBV5-1, the J call TRBJ2-1, with D tentatively TRBD1 (6 bases). Germline CDR1 SGHRS, CDR2 YFSETQ. With 4 bases removed from V and 5 bases from J, the gap between germline ends came to 28 bases. This CDR3 is 19 amino acids long. This CDR3 is CASSQRTFGGLLGNNEQFF. For the CDR3, the DNA is TGCGCCAGCAGCCAAAGGACTTTTGGGGGCCTTCTCGGGAACAATGAGCAGTTCTTC.

The CDR3 DNA sequence: TGTGCCAGCAGTTTGCCCGGACAGTATGGCTACACCTTC. Its translation is CASSLPGQYGYTF. The J gene is TRBJ1-2, the V gene TRBV12-3 or TRBV12-4; D is perhaps TRBD1 (6 bases). Trimming cost V 3 bases and J 5 bases, with 10 bases left between them. The CDR3 is 13 amino acids.

The V call is TRBV20-1, the J call TRBJ2-5; 7 bases line up with TRBD1. The CDR3 extends over 14 amino acids. The V gene's germline CDR1 is DFQATT and CDR2 SNEGSKA (reference sequence). V lost 5 bases, J lost 5 bases, and 11 bases stayed unmatched. The CDR3 bases are TGCAGTGCTGGAGTACAGGGGAGACGGGAGACCCAGTACTTC. It specifies CSAGVQGRRETQYF.

This clonotype has at least ten counts. This chain uses TRBV5-8 with TRBJ2-5; 12 bases are shared with TRBD1. V was pared by 4 bases and J by 5 bases, with 6 bases of the junction left unmatched. This CDR3 has 15 residues. CDR1 and CDR2 from the germline V gene are SGHTS and YDEGEE. CDR3 amino acids: CASSLGQGALETQYF. The DNA for the CDR3 is TGTGCCAGCAGCCTGGGACAGGGGGCTCTGGAGACCCAGTACTTC.

This clonotype has a count of ten or more. A read error may account for a junction end that differs from germline. The V and J genes are TRBV7-7 and TRBJ2-1, with TRBD2 matching 12 bases. The CDR3 totals 16 residues. Per germline, CDR1 SSHAT and CDR2 FNYEAQ (reference sequence). The CDR3 sequence: CASSPDLAGGDNEQFF. DNA of the CDR3: TGTGCTAGCAGCCCCGATCTAGCGGGGGGGGACAATGAGCAGTTCTTC.

This clonotype was observed many times. The chain joins TRBV5-1 to TRBJ2-1; D is undetermined. The CDR3 covers 13 residues. Germline CDR1 reads SGHRS; CDR2 reads YFSETQ. Trimming pared 4 bases from V and 10 bases from J, leaving 15 bases between. CDR3 in amino acids: CASSPTASDEQFF. The DNA of the CDR3 is TGCGCCAGCAGCCCCACCGCCTCAGACGAGCAGTTCTTC.

This clonotype has a count of ten or more. The chain has TRBV9 and TRBJ2-1, with D perhaps given as TRBD1 or TRBD2 (6 bases each). V was pared by 1 base and J by 4 bases, with 15 bases between. The CDR3 runs 16 residues. Germline V CDR1 and CDR2: SGDLS, YYNGEE. CDR3 region: CASSVSPGGLYNEQFF. The CDR3 DNA reads TGTGCCAGCAGCGTAAGCCCTGGGGGGCTATACAATGAGCAGTTCTTC.

This clonotype was recorded many times. This chain connects TRBV7-3 to TRBJ2-1; the match to TRBD1 covers 7 bases. J gave up 4 bases and V 2 bases, and 11 bases lay outside the gene matches. Germline loops: CDR1 SGHTA, CDR2 FQGTGA. The CDR3 extends over 17 amino acids. The CDR3 is CASSLAPTGAHYNEQFF. CDR3 bases: TGTGCCAGCAGCTTAGCCCCCACAGGGGCGCATTACAATGAGCAGTTCTTC.

This clonotype was counted many times. The rearrangement uses TRBV6-1 and TRBJ1-2; D ambiguous. CDR1 is MNHNS and CDR2 is SASEGT in the germline V gene. This CDR3 is 15 amino acids long. V was pared by 0 bases and J by 5 bases, with 13 bases between. The CDR3 protein is CASSEALTQQYGYTF. Written as DNA, the CDR3 is TGTGCCAGCAGTGAAGCGCTTACACAGCAATATGGCTACACCTTC.

The sample holds a few counts of this clonotype. With a much larger clone just one base away, this may be a read error. The chain combines TRBV20-1 with TRBJ2-5; 7 bases align to TRBD1. CDR1 and CDR2 (germline): DFQATT, SNEGSKA (reference sequence). The CDR3 contains 17 residues. J lost 4 bases, V lost 5 bases, and 19 bases had no gene match. The CDR3 DNA is TGCAGTGCTTCGGACAGGCAGAACGCCGTCGTGCGAGAGACCCAGTACTTC. Its translation is CSASDRQNAVVRETQYF.

Remarks on this clonotype: Possible read error: a much larger clone is one base away. The chain couples TRBV5-1 to TRBJ2-3, with a weak D call TRBD2 (6 bases). CDR3 length: 14 amino acids. Germline V CDR1 and CDR2: SGHRS, YFSETQ. The CDR3 DNA reads as TGCGCCGGCAGCCCCCCGGGGGTCGCAGATACGCAGTATTTT. Translation: CAGSPPGVADTQYF.

This clonotype was seen many times. The V call is TRBV5-1, the J call TRBJ1-2; no clear D gene. The CDR3 has 14 amino acids. From germline, CDR1 is SGHRS and CDR2 YFSETQ. Deletions cut 4 bases from V and 5 bases from J, with 15 bases between. CDR3 amino acids: CASSPGERAYGYTF. CDR3 coding DNA: TGCGCCAGCAGCCCTGGGGAGAGGGCTTATGGCTACACCTTC. Complete variable domain (other parts from reference TRBV5-1 and TRBJ1-2): KAGVTQTPRYLIKTRGQQVTLSCSPISGHRSVSWYQQTPGQGLQFLFEYFSETQRNKGNFPGRFSGRQFSNSRSEMNVSTLELGDSALYLCASSPGERAYGYTFGSGTRLTVV.

This clonotype was counted a few times. The rearrangement links TRBV28 to TRBJ2-5, with 14 bases identical to TRBD2. This CDR3 comprises 16 residues. Germline loops: CDR1 MDHEN, CDR2 SYDVKM. The junction had 6 bases not matched to a gene; V was cut back by 4 bases and J by 5 bases. The CDR3 loop reads CASSSSGTSGGETQYF. DNA for the CDR3: TGTGCCAGCAGTTCATCCGGGACTAGCGGGGGTGAGACCCAGTACTTC.

This clonotype was counted between two and nine times. Here the CDR3 DNA reads TGTGCCAGCAGGGACAGGGGGCGGAACACTGAAGCTTTCTTT. Translation gives CASRDRGRNTEAFF. The genes are TRBV5-6 and TRBJ1-1; 11 nucleotides align to TRBD1. Germline V CDR1 and CDR2: SGHDT, YYEEEE. The CDR3 is made up of 14 amino acids. V was clipped by 5 bases and J by 1 base; unmatched bases: 1.

At least ten counts were recorded for this clonotype. This chain connects TRBV20-1 to TRBJ2-1, with 10 bases matching TRBD2. Germline CDR1 is DFQATT and CDR2 is SNEGSKA (reference sequence). This CDR3 has 14 amino acids. V lost 1 base, J lost 5 bases, and 2 bases stayed unmatched. CDR3 loop: CSARGLAGDNEQFF. CDR3 coding DNA: TGCAGTGCTAGAGGGCTAGCGGGGGACAATGAGCAGTTCTTC.

This clonotype was observed at least ten times. The chain uses TRBV6-6 and TRBJ1-1; possible D gene TRBD1, 5 bases. Trimming cost V 0 bases and J 4 bases, with 9 bases left between them. The CDR3 spans 14 residues. Germline V gives CDR1 MNHNY, CDR2 SVGAGI (reference sequence). CDR3 residues: CASSYSPGITEAFF. Here the CDR3 DNA reads TGTGCCAGCAGTTACTCGCCAGGGATCACTGAAGCTTTCTTT.

This clonotype showed up just once. This rearrangement joins TRBV25-1 to TRBJ2-4; D call uncertain. V was cut by 5 bases and J by 0 bases, with 17 bases left in between. Germline V gene lookup returns CDR1 MGHDK and CDR2 SYGVNS. The CDR3 is made up of 17 amino acids. The DNA of the CDR3 is TGTGCCAGCAGTAAGAAGGACGGACCTCTAGCCAAAAACATTCAGTACTTC. Its protein is CASSKKDGPLAKNIQYF. Full variable domain (remainder filled in from reference TRBV25-1 and TRBJ2-4): EADIYQTPRYLVIGTGKKITLECSQTMGHDKMYWYQQDPGMELHLIHYSYGVNSTEKGDLSSESTVSRIRTEHFPLTLESARPSHTSQYLCASSKKDGPLAKNIQYFGAGTRLSVL.

This clonotype was recorded many times. The chain combines TRBV9 with TRBJ2-5, with D perhaps TRBD1 or TRBD2 (5 bases each). The end of the DNA is better explained by TRBJ2-7, so the J call may be wrong. Germline CDR1 reads SGDLS; CDR2 reads YYNGEE. The length of the CDR3 is 13 residues. CDR3: CASSVLGTGEQYF. The CDR3 DNA is TGTGCCAGCAGCGTTCTTGGGACGGGCGAGCAGTACTTC.

This chain links TRBV20-1 with TRBJ2-7; D may be TRBD2 (6 bases). This CDR3 region has 15 residues. The V and J ends lost 0 bases and 1 base respectively, with 13 bases between them. CDR1 and CDR2 from the germline V gene are DFQATT and SNEGSKA (reference sequence). The CDR3 is CSARDRGRESYEQYF. CDR3 nucleotide sequence: TGCAGTGCTAGAGATCGGGGACGGGAGTCCTACGAGCAGTACTTC.

The rearrangement uses TRBV28 and TRBJ1-5; 9 nucleotides align to TRBD1. The V gene end was trimmed by 7 bases and the J gene end by 3 bases; junction bases not matched to a gene: 7. CDR1 is MDHEN, CDR2 SYDVKM, per germline. The CDR3 loop spans 15 amino acids. CDR3 sequence: CASTSGTGNNQPQHF. The DNA for the CDR3 is TGTGCCAGCACCTCGGGGACAGGGAACAATCAGCCCCAGCATTTT.

Of note for this clonotype: One base away lies a much larger clone, so this may be a sequencing read error. The chain has TRBV6-2 or TRBV6-3 and TRBJ1-2, with TRBD1 as a possible D gene (5 bases). Trimming took 4 bases from V and 2 from J, leaving 8 bases between them. Looked up from germline, CDR1 is MNHEY and CDR2 is SVGEGT. CDR3 length equals 13 residues. The CDR3 bases are TGTGCCAGCAGTTGCCGACAGAACTATGGCTACACCTTC. Amino acid sequence: CASSCRQNYGYTF.

This clonotype was found many times. This could be a read error, since a much larger clone is one nucleotide away. The chain has TRBV5-1 and TRBJ2-7; a weak D match, TRBD1 (5 bases). V gave up 0 bases and J gave up 7 bases, with 20 bases separating them. The CDR3 loop spans 16 amino acids. In germline, CDR1 is SGHRS, CDR2 YFSETQ. The CDR3 bases are TGCGCCAGCAGCTTGGAAATCACGGCAGGGCTGGATGAGCAGTACTTC. Encoded protein: CASSLEITAGLDEQYF.

The CDR3 loop is CAWSVRTGASRSAQFF. The CDR3 bases are TGTGCCTGGAGTGTGAGGACAGGGGCCTCTCGTTCGGCGCAGTTCTTC. J is TRBJ2-1 and V is TRBV30; 9 positions agree with TRBD1. This CDR3 comprises 16 residues. CDR1 is GTSNPN and CDR2 is SVGIG in the germline V gene (reference sequence). The J segment lost 12 bases and the V segment lost 0 bases, leaving 15 bases of the junction unmatched.

This rearrangement joins TRBV2 to TRBJ2-5, with 9 nucleotides matching TRBD2. The CDR3 contains 17 residues. Per the germline V gene, CDR1 is SNHLY and CDR2 is FYNNEI. Trimming removed 3 bases from V and 5 bases from J; junction bases left unmatched: 13. Here the CDR3 reads CASSEPPPGLAKETQYF. Here the CDR3 DNA reads TGTGCCAGCAGTGAGCCCCCTCCGGGACTAGCTAAGGAGACCCAGTACTTC. The full variable domain, its missing parts supplied by reference TRBV2 and TRBJ2-5, is EPEVTQTPSHQVTQMGQEVILRCVPISNHLYFYWYRQILGQKVEFLVSFYNNEISEKSEIFDDQFSVERPDGSNFTLKIRSTKLEDSAMYFCASSEPPPGLAKETQYFGPGTRLLVL.